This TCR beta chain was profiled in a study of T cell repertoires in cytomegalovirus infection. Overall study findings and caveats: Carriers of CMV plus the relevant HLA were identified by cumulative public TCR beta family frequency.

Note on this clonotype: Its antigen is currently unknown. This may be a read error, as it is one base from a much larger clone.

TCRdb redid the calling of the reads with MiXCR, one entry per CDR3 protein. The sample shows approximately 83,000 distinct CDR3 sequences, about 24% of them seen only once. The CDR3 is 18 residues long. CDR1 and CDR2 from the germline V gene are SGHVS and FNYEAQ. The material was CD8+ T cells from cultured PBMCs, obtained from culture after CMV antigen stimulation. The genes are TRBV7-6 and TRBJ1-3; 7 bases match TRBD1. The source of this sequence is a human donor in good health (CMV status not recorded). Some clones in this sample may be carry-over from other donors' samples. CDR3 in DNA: TGTGCCAACAGCCCCCCGTCCGGGACAGAAGACCCAGGAAACACCATATATTTT. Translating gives CANSPPSGTEDPGNTIYF.